In this sample, the clone carrying this T cell receptor (beta chain) turned up a few times. Its specificity is unknown. The sample comes from a study of identical twins. The study, taken as a whole, reports: Researchers reported weaker excess twin sharing in beta out-of-frame sequences.

The germline V gene encodes CDR1 MNHEY and CDR2 SMNVEV (reference sequence). With 5 bases removed from V and 5 bases from J, the gap between germline ends came to 13 bases. The CDR3 extends over 14 amino acids. TCRdb redid the calling of the 5' RACE reads with MiXCR, one entry per CDR3 protein. This sample carries approximately 240,000 distinct CDR3 sequences, 11% to 15% of them seen once, and the ten largest clones take 8.8%. The V call is TRBV27, the J call TRBJ2-1; D is possibly TRBD1 (6 bases). Sequencing was performed on memory (CD45RO+) T cells sorted from blood. The source is a woman younger than 30 in good health. CDR3 coding DNA: TGTGCCAGCAGTATAGGCAGGGGAAACAATGAGCAGTTCTTC. It translates to CASSIGRGNNEQFF.